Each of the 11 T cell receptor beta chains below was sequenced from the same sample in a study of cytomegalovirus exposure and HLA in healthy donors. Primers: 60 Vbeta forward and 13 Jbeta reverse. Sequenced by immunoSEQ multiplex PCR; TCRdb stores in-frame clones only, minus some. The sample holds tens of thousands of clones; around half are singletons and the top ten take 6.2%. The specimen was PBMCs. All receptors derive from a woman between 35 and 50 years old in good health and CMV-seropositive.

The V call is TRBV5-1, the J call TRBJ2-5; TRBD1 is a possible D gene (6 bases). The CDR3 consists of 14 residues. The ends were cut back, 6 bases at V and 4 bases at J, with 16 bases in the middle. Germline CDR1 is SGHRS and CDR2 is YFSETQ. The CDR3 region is CASTSMGAGETQYF. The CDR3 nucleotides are TGCGCCAGCACCAGTATGGGGGCCGGAGAGACCCAGTACTTC.

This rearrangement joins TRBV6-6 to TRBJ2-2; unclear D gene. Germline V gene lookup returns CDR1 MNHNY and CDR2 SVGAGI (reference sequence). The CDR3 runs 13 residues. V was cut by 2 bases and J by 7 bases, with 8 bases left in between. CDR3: CASSYVGFGELFF. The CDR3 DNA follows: TGTGCCAGCAGTTACGTCGGGTTCGGGGAGCTGTTTTTT.

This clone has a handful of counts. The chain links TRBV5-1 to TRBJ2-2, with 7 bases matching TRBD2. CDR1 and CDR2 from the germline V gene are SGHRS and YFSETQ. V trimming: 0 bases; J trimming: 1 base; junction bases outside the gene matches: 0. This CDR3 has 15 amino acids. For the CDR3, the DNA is TGCGCCAGCAGCTTGGCGGGGGGGAACACCGGGGAGCTGTTTTTT. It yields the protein CASSLAGGNTGELFF.

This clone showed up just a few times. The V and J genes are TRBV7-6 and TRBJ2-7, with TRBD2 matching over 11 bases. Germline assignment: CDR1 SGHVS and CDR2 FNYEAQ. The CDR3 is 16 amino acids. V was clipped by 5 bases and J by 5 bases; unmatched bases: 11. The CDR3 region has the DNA TGTGCCAGCAGCCCGTACGCCGGGACTAGCGGTAACGAGCAGTACTTC. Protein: CASSPYAGTSGNEQYF.

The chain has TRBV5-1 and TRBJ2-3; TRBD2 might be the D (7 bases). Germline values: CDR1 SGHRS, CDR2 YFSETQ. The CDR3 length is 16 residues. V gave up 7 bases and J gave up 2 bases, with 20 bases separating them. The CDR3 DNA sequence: TGCGCCAGCGCCCCGGCGGTGGGGGGGCCCACAGATACGCAGTATTTT. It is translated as CASAPAVGGPTDTQYF.

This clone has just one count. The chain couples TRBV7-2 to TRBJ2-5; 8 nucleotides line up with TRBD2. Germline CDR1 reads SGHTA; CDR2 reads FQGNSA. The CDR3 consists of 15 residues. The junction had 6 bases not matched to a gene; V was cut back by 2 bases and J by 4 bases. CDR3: CASSLSAGGRETQYF. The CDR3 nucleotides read TGTGCCAGCAGCTTATCTGCGGGGGGCCGAGAGACCCAGTACTTC.

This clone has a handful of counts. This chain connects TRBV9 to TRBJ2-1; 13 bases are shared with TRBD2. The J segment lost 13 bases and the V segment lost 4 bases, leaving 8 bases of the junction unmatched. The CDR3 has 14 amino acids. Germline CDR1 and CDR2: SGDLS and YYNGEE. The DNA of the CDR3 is TGTGCCAGCAGCTTATGGACTAGCGGGGGATTACAGTTCTTC. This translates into CASSLWTSGGLQFF.

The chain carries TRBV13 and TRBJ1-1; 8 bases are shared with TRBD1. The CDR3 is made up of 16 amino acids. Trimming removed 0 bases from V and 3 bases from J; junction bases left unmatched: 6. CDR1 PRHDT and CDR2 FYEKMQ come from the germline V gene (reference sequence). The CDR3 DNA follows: TGTGCCAGCAGCTTAGGTCGGACAGGGAAAGACACTGAAGCTTTCTTT. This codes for CASSLGRTGKDTEAFF.

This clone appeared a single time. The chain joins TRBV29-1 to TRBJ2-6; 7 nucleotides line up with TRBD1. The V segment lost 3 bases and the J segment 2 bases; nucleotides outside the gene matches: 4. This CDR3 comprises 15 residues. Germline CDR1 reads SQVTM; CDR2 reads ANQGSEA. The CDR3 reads CSVDKGGTGANVLTF. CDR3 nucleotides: TGCAGCGTTGACAAAGGGGGCACTGGGGCCAACGTCCTGACTTTC. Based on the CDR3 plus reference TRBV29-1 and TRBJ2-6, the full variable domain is SAVISQKPSRDICQRGTSLTIQCQVDSQVTMMFWYRQQPGQSLTLIATANQGSEATYESGFVIDKFPISRPNLTFSTLTVSNMSPEDSSIYLCSVDKGGTGANVLTFGAGSRLTVL.

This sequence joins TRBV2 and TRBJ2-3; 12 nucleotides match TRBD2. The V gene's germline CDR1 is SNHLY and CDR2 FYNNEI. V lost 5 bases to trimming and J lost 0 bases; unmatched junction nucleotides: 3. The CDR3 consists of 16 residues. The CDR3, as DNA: TGTGCCAGCAGTTTACTAGCGGGGGGTAGCACAGATACGCAGTATTTT. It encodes CASSLLAGGSTDTQYF.

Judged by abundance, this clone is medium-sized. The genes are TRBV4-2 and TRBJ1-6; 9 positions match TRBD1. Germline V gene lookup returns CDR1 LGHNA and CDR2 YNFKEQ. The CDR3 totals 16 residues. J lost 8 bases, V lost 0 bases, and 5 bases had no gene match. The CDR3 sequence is CASSQDPGQGDSPLHF. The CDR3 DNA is TGTGCCAGCAGCCAAGATCCGGGACAGGGCGATTCACCCCTCCACTTT.